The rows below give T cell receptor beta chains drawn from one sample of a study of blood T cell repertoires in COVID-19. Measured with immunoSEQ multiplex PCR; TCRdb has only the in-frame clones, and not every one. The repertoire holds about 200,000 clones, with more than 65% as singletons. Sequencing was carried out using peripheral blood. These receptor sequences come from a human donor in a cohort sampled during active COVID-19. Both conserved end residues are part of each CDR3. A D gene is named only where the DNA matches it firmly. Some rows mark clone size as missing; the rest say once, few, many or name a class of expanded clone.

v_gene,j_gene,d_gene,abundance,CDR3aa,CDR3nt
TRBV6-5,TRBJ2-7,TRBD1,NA,CASSTGTGRHEQYF,TGTGCCAGCAGTACCGGGACAGGGAGGCACGAGCAGTACTTC
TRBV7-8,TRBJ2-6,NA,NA,CASSRRVESSGANVLTF,TGTGCCAGCAGCCGCCGGGTCGAAAGCTCTGGGGCCAACGTCCTGACTTTC
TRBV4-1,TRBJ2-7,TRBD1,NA,CASSQDLTGDGEQYF,TGCGCCAGCAGCCAAGACCTTACAGGGGATGGGGAGCAGTACTTC
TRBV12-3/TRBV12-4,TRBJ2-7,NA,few,CASSFEGWEQYF,TGTGCCAGCAGTTTTGAGGGTTGGGAGCAGTACTTC
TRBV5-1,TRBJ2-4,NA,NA,CASSLTGMAKNIQYF,TGCGCCAGCAGCTTGACAGGGATGGCCAAAAACATTCAGTACTTC
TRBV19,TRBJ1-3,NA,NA,CASSITATTSGNTIYF,TGTGCCAGTAGTATAACAGCTACCACCTCTGGAAACACCATATATTTT
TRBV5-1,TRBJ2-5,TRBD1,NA,CASSRQGEGETQYF,TGCGCCAGCAGCAGACAGGGCGAGGGAGAGACCCAGTACTTC
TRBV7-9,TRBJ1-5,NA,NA,CASSEQKNQPQHF,TGTGCCAGCAGCGAACAAAAGAATCAGCCCCAGCATTTT
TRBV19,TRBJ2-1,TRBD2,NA,CASSTGRARFF,TGTGCCAGTAGTACCGGGAGGGCCCGGTTCTTC
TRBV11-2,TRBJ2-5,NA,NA,CASSSGSSPETQYF,TGTGCCAGCAGCTCCGGGAGCTCCCCGGAGACCCAGTACTTC
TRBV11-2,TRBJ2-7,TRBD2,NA,CASSLEIAGLYEQYF,TGTGCCAGCAGCTTAGAAATAGCGGGACTCTACGAGCAGTACTTC
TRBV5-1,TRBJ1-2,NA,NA,CASSLAPNYGYTF,TGCGCCAGCAGCTTAGCACCTAACTATGGCTACACCTTC
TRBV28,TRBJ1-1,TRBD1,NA,CASSSSGTGKIAEAFF,TGTGCCAGCAGTTCATCCGGGACAGGGAAGATTGCTGAAGCTTTCTTT
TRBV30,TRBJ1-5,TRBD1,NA,CAWTAGDRGNQPQHF,TGTGCCTGGACCGCAGGGGACAGGGGCAATCAGCCCCAGCATTTT
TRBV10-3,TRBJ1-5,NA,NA,CAIMRGLNQPQHF,TGTGCCATCATGCGGGGGTTAAATCAGCCCCAGCATTTT
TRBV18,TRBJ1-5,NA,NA,CASSPLAGDQPQHF,TGTGCCAGCTCACCACTGGCAGGGGATCAGCCCCAGCATTTT
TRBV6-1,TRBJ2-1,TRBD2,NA,CASSEFGTSGSYNEQFF,TGTGCCAGCAGTGAGTTCGGGACTAGCGGGAGCTACAATGAGCAGTTCTTC
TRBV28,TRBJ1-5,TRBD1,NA,CASSYGTGHSNQPQHF,TGTGCCAGCAGTTACGGGACAGGGCATAGCAATCAGCCCCAGCATTTT
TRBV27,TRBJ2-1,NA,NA,CASSVPGLSYNEQFF,TGTGCCAGCAGTGTACCGGGACTTAGCTACAATGAGCAGTTCTTC
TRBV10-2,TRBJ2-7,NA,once,CASRSQGLYEQYF,TGCGCCAGCAGGTCTCAGGGCCTCTACGAGCAGTACTTC
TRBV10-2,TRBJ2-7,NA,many,CASSESLLGVEQYF,TGCGCCAGCAGTGAGTCCCTCCTCGGGGTCGAGCAGTACTTC
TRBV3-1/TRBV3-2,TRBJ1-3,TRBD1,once,CASSRGQGGGNTIYF,TGTGCCAGCAGCCGGGGACAGGGAGGAGGAAACACCATATATTTT
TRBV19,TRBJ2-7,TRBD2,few,CASRLADIYSYEQYF,TGTGCCAGTAGGCTAGCGGATATCTACTCCTACGAGCAGTACTTC
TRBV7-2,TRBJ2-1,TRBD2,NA,CASSPVGTSGYNEQFF,TGTGCCAGCAGCCCCGTGGGGACTAGCGGGTACAATGAGCAGTTCTTC
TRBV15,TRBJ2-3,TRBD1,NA,CATRGAGQVNGNAQYF,TGTGCCACCAGGGGTGCGGGACAGGTCAACGGTAATGCGCAGTATTTT
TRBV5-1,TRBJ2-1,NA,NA,CASSSRQAPLNEQFF,TGCGCCAGCAGCTCTAGACAGGCCCCCCTCAATGAGCAGTTCTTC
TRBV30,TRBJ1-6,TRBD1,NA,CAWGVAGGNSPLHF,TGTGCCTGGGGCGTAGCAGGGGGCAATTCACCCCTCCACTTT
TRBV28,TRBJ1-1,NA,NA,CASSLRRGLRNTEAFF,TGTGCCAGCAGTTTGAGGAGGGGACTTCGGAACACTGAAGCTTTCTTT
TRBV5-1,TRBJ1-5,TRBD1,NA,CASSLGDSLNQPQHF,TGCGCCAGCAGCTTGGGGGACAGCCTCAATCAGCCCCAGCATTTT
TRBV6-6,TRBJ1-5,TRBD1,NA,CASSYSMTGGNQPQHF,TGTGCCAGCAGTTACTCGATGACAGGGGGTAATCAGCCCCAGCATTTT
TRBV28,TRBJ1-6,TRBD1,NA,CASSFWDRGNSPLHF,TGTGCCAGCAGTTTCTGGGACAGGGGAAATTCACCCCTCCACTTT
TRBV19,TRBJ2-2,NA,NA,CASSIGQGTGELFF,TGTGCCAGTAGTATAGGTCAGGGAACCGGGGAGCTGTTTTTT
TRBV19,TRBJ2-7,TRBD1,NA,CASSLPTGLEQYF,TGTGCCAGTAGTCTCCCGACAGGGCTCGAGCAGTACTTC
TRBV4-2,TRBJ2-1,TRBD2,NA,CASSQVEAGGSSYNEQFF,TGTGCCAGCAGCCAAGTGGAAGCGGGAGGGAGCTCCTACAATGAGCAGTTCTTC
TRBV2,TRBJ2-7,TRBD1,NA,CATGTERHYEQYF,TGTGCCACCGGGACAGAAAGGCACTACGAGCAGTACTTC
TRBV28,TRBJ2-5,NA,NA,CASSSLPGAFRRGETQYF,TGTGCCAGCAGTAGCCTACCGGGGGCTTTTAGGCGGGGGGAGACCCAGTACTTC
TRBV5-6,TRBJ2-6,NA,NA,CASSFQGANVLTF,TGTGCCAGCAGCTTTCAGGGGGCCAACGTCCTGACTTTC
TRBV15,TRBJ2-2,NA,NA,CATSSLPGANTGELFF,TGTGCCACCAGCAGTCTACCAGGGGCGAACACCGGGGAGCTGTTTTTT
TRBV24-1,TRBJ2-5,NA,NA,CATSDPGQQETQYF,TGTGCCACCAGTGACCCGGGACAACAAGAGACCCAGTACTTC
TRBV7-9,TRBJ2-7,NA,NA,CASSLRGEQYF,TGTGCCAGCAGCTTACGGGGCGAGCAGTACTTC
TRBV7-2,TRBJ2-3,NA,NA,CASSLGYGDTQYF,TGTGCCAGCAGCTTAGGATACGGGGATACGCAGTATTTT
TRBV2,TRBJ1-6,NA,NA,CASSEIVQGNSPLHF,TGTGCCAGCAGTGAAATCGTACAGGGAAATTCACCCCTCCACTTT
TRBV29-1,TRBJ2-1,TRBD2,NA,CSAKLAGHGEQFF,TGCAGCGCCAAACTAGCGGGGCACGGTGAGCAGTTCTTC
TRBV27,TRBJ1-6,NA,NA,CASSPRTEDKYNFGSPLHF,TGTGCCAGCAGTCCACGGACAGAAGATAAGTATAATTTCGGTTCACCCCTCCACTTT
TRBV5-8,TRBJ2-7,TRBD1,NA,CASRRGQGHEQYF,TGTGCCAGCAGACGTGGACAGGGCCACGAGCAGTACTTC
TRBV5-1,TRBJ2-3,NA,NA,CASNSWASTDTQYF,TGCGCCAGCAATTCTTGGGCTAGCACAGATACGCAGTATTTT
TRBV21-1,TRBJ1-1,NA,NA,CASSKSPGNTEAFF,TGTGCCAGCAGCAAATCCCCGGGAAACACTGAAGCTTTCTTT
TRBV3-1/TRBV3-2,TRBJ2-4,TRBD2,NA,CASSPRRSLGLAGVQNIQYF,TGTGCCAGCAGCCCCAGGCGGTCTCTTGGACTAGCGGGAGTCCAAAACATTCAGTACTTC
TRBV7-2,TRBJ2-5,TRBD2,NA,CASSVSGRGETQYF,TGTGCCAGCAGCGTTAGCGGGAGAGGGGAGACCCAGTACTTC
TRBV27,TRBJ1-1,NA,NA,CASASYSRHTEAFF,TGTGCCAGCGCGTCTTATTCCAGGCACACTGAAGCTTTCTTT
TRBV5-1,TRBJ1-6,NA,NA,CASSLGGYSYNSPLHF,TGCGCCAGCAGCTTAGGGGGATACTCCTATAATTCACCCCTCCACTTT
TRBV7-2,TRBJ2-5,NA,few,CASSVYSGVGETQYF,TGTGCCAGCAGCGTCTACTCCGGGGTTGGGGAGACCCAGTACTTC
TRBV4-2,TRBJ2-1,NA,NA,CASSQVIRQIPYNEQFF,TGTGCCAGCAGCCAAGTGATAAGACAAATTCCCTACAATGAGCAGTTCTTC
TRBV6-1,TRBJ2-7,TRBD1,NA,CASSSGDRDYEQYF,TGTGCCAGCAGTTCCGGAGACAGGGACTACGAGCAGTACTTC
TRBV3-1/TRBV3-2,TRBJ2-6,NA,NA,CASSRHSGANVLTF,TGTGCCAGCAGCCGACACTCTGGGGCCAACGTCCTGACTTTC
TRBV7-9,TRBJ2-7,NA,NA,CASSAARGEQYF,TGTGCCAGCAGCGCCGCTCGGGGCGAGCAGTACTTC
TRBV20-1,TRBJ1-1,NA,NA,CSAREAIEAFF,TGCAGTGCTAGGGAGGCAATTGAAGCTTTCTTT
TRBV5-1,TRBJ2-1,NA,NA,CASSIQAVINEQFF,TGCGCCAGCAGTATCCAGGCCGTTATCAATGAGCAGTTCTTC
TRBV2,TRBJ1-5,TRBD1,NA,CASSGQGNSNQPQHF,TGTGCCAGCAGTGGACAGGGAAATAGCAATCAGCCCCAGCATTTT